These 4 T cell receptor beta chains were sequenced from one sample in a study of persistence of HIV-infected CD4 T cells. The libraries were made with immunoSEQ version 4 in survey mode. Assay: immunoSEQ multiplex PCR; the TCRdb copy retains only in-frame clones and omits some. The sample gives more than 45,000 clones, about 80% of which show up once; around 3% is in the top ten. Lysates of CMV-infected fibroblasts at 10 ug/mL stimulated these cells. CD40L-negative CD69-negative CD45RO-high memory CD4+ T cells were sorted as populations depleted of antigen-responding cells. Which antigens these TCRs recognize remains unknown. The material sequenced was CD4+ T cells sorted from PBMCs after approximately 19-hour stimulation, taken from a patient who received antiretroviral therapy. These receptors came from an adult man with HIV who was CMV-seropositive.

The rearrangement joins TRBV5-6 to TRBJ1-2, with TRBD1 matching 9 bases. This CDR3 has 12 residues. Germline V CDR1 and CDR2: SGHDT, YYEEEE. Trimming took 7 bases from V and 6 from J; bases not matched to a gene: 4. In DNA form, the CDR3 reads TGTGCCAGCCATACAGGGGGCAATGGCTACACCTTC. This sequence encodes CASHTGGNGYTF.

This clone was seen repeatedly, ten times or more. The chain carries TRBV19 and TRBJ1-1; D remains unclear. CDR3 size: 16 residues. Germline lookup yields CDR1 LNHDA and CDR2 SQIVND (reference sequence). Trimming removed 1 base at V and 1 base at J, with 13 bases between. For the CDR3, the DNA is TGTGCCAGTAGTATAGGGTTCGCCGTGGGGAACACTGAAGCTTTCTTT. It specifies CASSIGFAVGNTEAFF.

V is TRBV6-2 or TRBV6-3 and J is TRBJ1-1; 8 positions agree with TRBD1. CDR1 MNHEY and CDR2 SVGEGT come from the germline V gene. CDR3 length: 16 residues. V dropped 5 bases and J dropped 3; count of bases not matched to a gene: 11. The CDR3 is CASSRSTGVSDTEAFF. Here the CDR3 DNA reads TGTGCCAGCAGTCGCTCGACAGGGGTGAGCGACACTGAAGCTTTCTTT.

The chain links TRBV27 to TRBJ2-2, with 10 bases that match TRBD1. V gave up 2 bases and J gave up 2 bases; unmatched junction bases: 11. Germline V gene data show CDR1 as MNHEY and CDR2 as SMNVEV (reference sequence). This CDR3 spans 19 amino acids. CDR3 coding DNA: TGTGCCAGCAGTTTACGAACTCCCGGGACAGGGGCTAACACCGGGGAGCTGTTTTTT. It encodes CASSLRTPGTGANTGELFF.